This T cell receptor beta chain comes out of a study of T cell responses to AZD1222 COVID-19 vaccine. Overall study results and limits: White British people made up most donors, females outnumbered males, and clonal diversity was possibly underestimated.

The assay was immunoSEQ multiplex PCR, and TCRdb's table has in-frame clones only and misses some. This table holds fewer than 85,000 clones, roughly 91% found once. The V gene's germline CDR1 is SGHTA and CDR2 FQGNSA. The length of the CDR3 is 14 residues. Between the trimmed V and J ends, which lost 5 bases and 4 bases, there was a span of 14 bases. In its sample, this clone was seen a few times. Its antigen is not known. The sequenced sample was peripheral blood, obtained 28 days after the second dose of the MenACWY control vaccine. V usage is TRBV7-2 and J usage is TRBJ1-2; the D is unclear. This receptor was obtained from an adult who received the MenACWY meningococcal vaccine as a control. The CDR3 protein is CASSVSEESYGYTF. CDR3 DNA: TGTGCCAGCAGCGTGTCAGAGGAATCCTATGGCTACACCTTC.